What follows are 14 T cell receptor beta chains derived from one specimen sequenced in a study of T cells in Graves' hyperthyroidism and ophthalmopathy. TCR beta CDR3 regions were amplified from RNA. TCR CDR3 underwent first-round RT-PCR with the HTBI primer set. One entry per CDR3 protein, called by TCRdb with MiXCR from the multiplex PCR reads. Among 600,000 to 750,000 distinct CDR3 sequences listed, roughly 17% were seen once. Input material: blood. The source is a man in his fifties or sixties with Graves' hyperthyroidism.

This clonotype was seen ten or more times. In nucleotides, the CDR3 is TGTGCCAGCAGTTTAGCGATGGGGCGAAAACTGTTTTTT. Its protein is CASSLAMGRKLFF. The rearrangement joins TRBV12-3 or TRBV12-4 to TRBJ1-4; the D gene is possibly TRBD1 (5 bases). The CDR3 runs 13 residues. V was trimmed by 0 bases and J by 10 bases, leaving 9 bases between them.

This clonotype was found many times. This chain joins TRBV27 and TRBJ1-5; 9 nucleotides line up with TRBD1. From germline, CDR1 is MNHEY and CDR2 SMNVEV (reference sequence). Trimming removed 7 bases from V and 4 bases from J; junction bases left unmatched: 11. The CDR3 loop spans 16 amino acids. CDR3 DNA sequence: TGTGCCAGCACCCAGAGACAGGGGGAATCAAATCAGCCCCAGCATTTT. Translated: CASTQRQGESNQPQHF.

The chain uses TRBV5-6 and TRBJ1-1, with TRBD1 matching over 7 bases. Germline V CDR1 and CDR2: SGHDT, YYEEEE. Germline trimming cut 6 bases from V and 1 base from J; bases unmatched to any gene: 9. The CDR3 has 15 residues. For the CDR3, the DNA is TGTGCCAGCAACAACGGACAGGTGGAGAACACTGAAGCTTTCTTT. It specifies CASNNGQVENTEAFF.

This clonotype was recorded at least ten times. The genes are TRBV12-3 or TRBV12-4 and TRBJ1-5, with D uncertain. The CDR3 extends over 14 amino acids. V was shortened by 3 bases and J by 5 bases, with 11 bases between the two germline ends. As DNA, the CDR3 is TGTGCCAGCAGTTTTGGCAGAAGGGATCAGCCCCAGCATTTT. It specifies CASSFGRRDQPQHF.

This chain joins TRBV24-1 and TRBJ2-1, with 8 positions matching TRBD1. The CDR3 sequence is 17 residues long. Germline V lookup: CDR1 KGHDR, CDR2 SFDVKD. V lost 1 base to trimming and J lost 6 bases; unmatched junction nucleotides: 10. The CDR3 bases are TGTGCCACCAGTGATTTCTCGGGGCAGGGGGCGCCCAATGAGCAGTTCTTC. Residues: CATSDFSGQGAPNEQFF.

This clonotype showed up just a few times. The chain combines TRBV20-1 with TRBJ1-1; TRBD1 matches at 10 bases. Germline loops: CDR1 DFQATT, CDR2 SNEGSKA (reference sequence). V lost 6 bases to trimming and J lost 5 bases; unmatched junction nucleotides: 12. The CDR3 totals 15 residues. DNA for the CDR3: TGCAGTGCAGCCCGACAGGGGGCGAGGGGGACTGAAGCTTTCTTT. Encoded protein: CSAARQGARGTEAFF.

This clonotype was detected many times. The genes are TRBV10-3 and TRBJ2-2, with 7 bases lining up with TRBD2. CDR1 is ENHRY and CDR2 is SYGVKD in the germline V gene. The trim removed 4 bases at V and 5 bases at J, leaving 4 bases unmatched. This CDR3 has 14 amino acids. CDR3 sequence reads: CAISGREQTGELFF. For the CDR3, the DNA is TGTGCCATCAGTGGGCGGGAGCAGACCGGGGAGCTGTTTTTT.

This clonotype was recorded only once. At one of its ends the junction is not consistent with the germline gene, which may arise from a read error. This rearrangement joins TRBV3-1 to TRBJ2-6; TRBD1 is a possible D gene (5 bases). In germline, CDR1 is LGHDT, CDR2 YNNKEL (reference sequence). The CDR3 covers 15 residues. This chain's CDR3 is CASSQVGRGANVLTF. The CDR3 nucleotides are TGTGCCAGCAGCCAAGTGGGGCGTGGGGCTAACGTCCTGACTTTC.

This clonotype was seen many times. The rearrangement uses TRBV7-2 and TRBJ2-2, with D perhaps TRBD1 or TRBD2 (5 bases each). CDR1 and CDR2 from the germline V gene are SGHTA and FQGNSA. Trimming removed 4 bases at V and 4 bases at J, with 10 bases between. This CDR3 comprises 14 residues. The CDR3 nucleotides read TGTGCCAGCAGCTCCTGGGGGATCACCGGGGAGCTGTTTTTT. Translating it yields CASSSWGITGELFF.

Of note for this clonotype: Being one base from a much bigger clone, this may be a read error. This chain connects TRBV28 to TRBJ1-2; D gene ambiguous. V was clipped by 3 bases and J by 3 bases, with 8 bases between them. This CDR3 region has 13 residues. Germline CDR1 MDHEN, CDR2 SYDVKM. Here the CDR3 DNA reads TGTGCCAGCAGTTTTCTAAATGACTATGGCTACACCTTC. It yields the protein CASSFLNDYGYTF.

This clonotype was picked up many times. The chain links TRBV2 to TRBJ2-1; TRBD2 agrees at 8 bases. Trimming cost V 3 bases and J 6 bases; bases outside gene matches: 7. Germline V gene data show CDR1 as SNHLY and CDR2 as FYNNEI. The CDR3 consists of 15 residues. Here the CDR3 reads CASSDYGLARNEQFF. Written as DNA, the CDR3 is TGTGCCAGCAGTGATTACGGACTAGCCCGCAATGAGCAGTTCTTC.

This clonotype appeared many times. The CDR3, as DNA: TGCAGTGCTACCGGGACAGATCAAGAGACCCAGTACTTC. This codes for CSATGTDQETQYF. The chain joins TRBV20-1 to TRBJ2-5, with TRBD1 identical over 7 bases. The CDR3 totals 13 residues. Germline V gene data show CDR1 as DFQATT and CDR2 as SNEGSKA (reference sequence). With V trimmed by 4 bases and J by 2 bases, 4 bases remained unmatched.

This clonotype was counted a few times. V gene TRBV30 combines with J gene TRBJ1-1; D not resolved. The CDR3 contains 13 residues. V was cut by 2 bases and J by 0 bases, with 7 bases left in between. Germline-derived CDR1 and CDR2 are GTSNPN and SVGIG (reference sequence). The CDR3 DNA follows: TGTGCCTGGAGTAACGGGATGAACACTGAAGCTTTCTTT. It encodes CAWSNGMNTEAFF. Drawing the rest from reference TRBV30 and TRBJ1-1, the complete variable domain is SQTIHQWPATLVQPVGSPLSLECTVEGTSNPNLYWYRQAAGRGLQLLFYSVGIGQISSEVPQNLSASRPQDRQFILSSKKLLLSDSGFYLCAWSNGMNTEAFFGQGTRLTVV.

This clonotype has more than one count but fewer than ten. This CDR3 reads CASSLRNQDTQYF. Here the CDR3 DNA reads TGTGCCAGCAGCTTAAGGAACCAAGATACGCAGTATTTT. The chain carries TRBV7-3 and TRBJ2-3, with D unclear. Per the germline V gene, CDR1 is SGHTA and CDR2 is FQGTGA. The CDR3 contains 13 residues. V was pared by 1 base and J by 5 bases, with 7 bases between. The variable domain in full, with the rest retrieved from reference TRBV7-3 and TRBJ2-3, is GAGVSQTPSNKVTEKGKYVELRCDPISGHTALYWYRQSLGQGPEFLIYFQGTGAADDSGLPNDRFFAVRPEGSVSTLKIQRTERGDSAVYLCASSLRNQDTQYFGPGTRLTVL.